A selection of T cell receptor beta chains follows, all from one sample in a study of blood T cell repertoires in COVID-19. Sequencing was performed with immunoSEQ multiplex PCR; in TCRdb, only in-frame clones are kept and a portion is missing. Of hundreds of thousands of clones listed, 88% are singletons. The sample consisted of peripheral blood. Every receptor here comes from a woman between 45 and 65 years old with active or convalescent COVID-19. Each CDR3 is given with its conserved first and last residue. The D gene is left open where the match is weak. Clone size is shown for a subset of rows, as once, few, many or a class of expanded clone.

D gene	V gene	clone size	J gene	CDR3 protein	CDR3 DNA
TRBD1	TRBV6-5	once	TRBJ2-3	CASSWLKTGRTDTQYF	TGTGCCAGCAGTTGGCTAAAGACAGGGCGGACAGATACGCAGTATTTT
.	TRBV11-2	.	TRBJ1-6	CASSPGVSSYNSPLHF	TGTGCCAGCAGCCCAGGGGTGAGCTCCTATAATTCACCCCTCCACTTT
TRBD2	TRBV27	.	TRBJ2-5	CASRGLAGEVETQYF	TGTGCCAGCAGGGGACTAGCGGGAGAGGTGGAGACCCAGTACTTC
TRBD1	TRBV11-2	once	TRBJ1-4	CASSLDQLETGIREKLFF	TGTGCCAGCAGCTTAGATCAGCTAGAGACAGGGATTCGTGAAAAACTGTTTTTT
.	TRBV5-3	.	TRBJ2-5	CARSLEGGGETQYF	TGTGCCAGAAGCCTGGAAGGGGGTGGCGAGACCCAGTACTTC
.	TRBV5-4	.	TRBJ1-1	CASSLVGEDTEAFF	TGTGCCAGCAGCCTCGTAGGGGAGGACACTGAAGCTTTCTTT
.	TRBV18	.	TRBJ1-4	CASSALQGRGEKLFF	TGTGCCAGCTCAGCGTTACAGGGAAGAGGTGAAAAACTGTTTTTT
.	TRBV4-3	.	TRBJ2-3	CASSRVFPLGTDTQYF	TGCGCCAGCAGTCGCGTTTTCCCTTTGGGCACAGATACGCAGTATTTT
TRBD1	TRBV6-5	.	TRBJ2-7	CASTTGASYEQYF	TGTGCCAGCACGACAGGGGCCTCCTACGAGCAGTACTTC
TRBD1	TRBV7-8	.	TRBJ1-1	CASSEQGWVTEAFF	TGTGCCAGCAGCGAACAGGGGTGGGTCACTGAAGCTTTCTTT
TRBD1	TRBV5-1	.	TRBJ2-4	CASSLGDRGRDIQYF	TGCGCCAGCAGCTTGGGGGACAGGGGAAGAGACATTCAGTACTTC
TRBD1	TRBV28	.	TRBJ1-2	CASSRRTGGRGYTF	TGTGCCAGCAGTCGGCGGACAGGGGGACGAGGCTACACCTTC
.	TRBV11-1	.	TRBJ1-1	CASRTLNTEAFF	TGTGCCAGCAGAACTTTGAACACTGAAGCTTTCTTT
.	TRBV5-8	.	TRBJ2-5	CASVGRGAGTQYF	TGTGCCAGCGTAGGCCGGGGGGCGGGAACCCAGTACTTC
TRBD2	TRBV5-1	.	TRBJ2-3	CASSLGIAGADTQYF	TGCGCCAGCAGCTTAGGGATAGCGGGAGCCGATACGCAGTATTTT
.	TRBV27	.	TRBJ1-1	CASSLSGRNTEAFF	TGTGCCAGCAGTTTATCGGGCAGAAACACTGAAGCTTTCTTT
.	TRBV5-1	.	TRBJ2-1	CASSYRQPSATNEQFF	TGCGCCAGCAGCTACCGCCAGCCCAGCGCCACTAATGAGCAGTTCTTC
.	TRBV7-2	few	TRBJ2-7	CASSGRVNEQYF	TGTGCCAGCAGCGGGCGCGTTAACGAGCAGTACTTC
TRBD1	TRBV18	.	TRBJ1-3	CASSPGTGGVGNTIYF	TGTGCCAGCTCACCAGGGACAGGGGGCGTTGGAAACACCATATATTTT
TRBD1	TRBV5-4	.	TRBJ1-2	CASSLVRDSYGYTF	TGTGCCAGCAGCTTGGTTCGGGACAGCTATGGCTACACCTTC
TRBD2	TRBV11-1	.	TRBJ2-1	CAIQRGSSYNEQFF	TGTGCCATCCAGCGGGGGAGCTCCTACAATGAGCAGTTCTTC
.	TRBV6-1	.	TRBJ1-1	CASSEALSLNTEAFF	TGTGCCAGCAGTGAAGCGCTGTCCCTAAACACTGAAGCTTTCTTT
TRBD2	TRBV6-5	once	TRBJ2-7	CASRGGSSYEQYF	TGTGCCAGCAGGGGGGGGAGCTCCTACGAGCAGTACTTC
TRBD1	TRBV24-1	.	TRBJ2-2	CATRGQGDTGELFF	TGTGCCACCAGGGGACAGGGGGACACCGGGGAGCTGTTTTTT
TRBD2	TRBV19	.	TRBJ2-7	CASTIRAGGFEQYF	TGTGCCAGTACTATAAGGGCGGGAGGATTCGAGCAGTACTTC
.	TRBV2	.	TRBJ1-2	CASSAGTRNYGYTF	TGTGCCAGCAGTGCCGGGACAAGGAACTATGGCTACACCTTC
.	TRBV27	.	TRBJ2-5	CASSFSGETQYF	TGTGCCAGCAGTTTCTCCGGGGAGACCCAGTACTTC
TRBD1	TRBV6-5	.	TRBJ2-1	CASNLRQGKVPEQFF	TGTGCCAGCAACCTCCGACAGGGCAAGGTTCCTGAGCAGTTCTTC
.	TRBV18	.	TRBJ2-2	CASSPPGVSGELFF	TGTGCCAGCTCACCACCAGGGGTATCCGGGGAGCTGTTTTTT
.	TRBV18	.	TRBJ1-5	CASSMAGSNQPQHF	TGTGCCAGCAGTATGGCAGGGAGCAATCAGCCCCAGCATTTT
.	TRBV27	.	TRBJ2-7	CASSLKGERSYEQYF	TGTGCCAGCAGTTTAAAAGGAGAGAGGTCCTACGAGCAGTACTTC
.	TRBV28	few	TRBJ2-7	CATPWSGGGYEQYF	TGTGCCACCCCCTGGTCTGGGGGCGGCTACGAGCAGTACTTC
TRBD2	TRBV7-9	.	TRBJ2-1	CASSFSGGSSYNEQFF	TGTGCCAGCAGCTTTAGCGGGGGGAGCTCCTACAATGAGCAGTTCTTC
TRBD2	TRBV4-3	.	TRBJ2-5	CASSQDTLAVGETQYF	TGCGCCAGCAGCCAAGATACGCTAGCGGTGGGGGAGACCCAGTACTTC
.	TRBV5-1	.	TRBJ2-3	CASSPERDTQYF	TGCGCCAGCAGCCCGGAGAGAGATACGCAGTATTTT
.	TRBV7-9	once	TRBJ2-1	CASSLAGAQQFF	TGTGCCAGCAGCCTGGCAGGGGCCCAGCAGTTCTTC
TRBD1	TRBV7-9	once	TRBJ1-4	CASSWTGSNEKLFF	TGTGCCAGCAGTTGGACAGGATCTAATGAAAAACTGTTTTTT
.	TRBV20-1	.	TRBJ1-5	CSASNPNVAQPQHF	TGCAGTGCTAGTAACCCCAACGTGGCTCAGCCCCAGCATTTT
TRBD1	TRBV28	.	TRBJ1-6	CASSLFGTENSPLHF	TGTGCCAGCAGTTTATTTGGGACAGAAAATTCACCCCTCCACTTT
.	TRBV3-1/TRBV3-2	.	TRBJ1-6	CASSNRERSPLHF	TGTGCCAGCAGTAACAGGGAACGTTCACCCCTCCACTTT
.	TRBV5-1	once	TRBJ2-3	CASSLGTGGASTDTQYF	TGCGCCAGCAGCTTGGGGACGGGCGGGGCTAGCACAGATACGCAGTATTTT
TRBD2	TRBV28	.	TRBJ2-5	CASSFGAGGLAIRETQYF	TGTGCCAGCAGTTTTGGGGCGGGGGGACTAGCGATCAGGGAGACCCAGTACTTC
.	TRBV3-1/TRBV3-2	.	TRBJ2-7	CASSQTRGSSVQHF	TGTGCCAGCAGCCAAACGAGGGGGTCCAGTGTTCAGCACTTC
.	TRBV4-1	.	TRBJ1-3	CASSQGPALSGNTIYF	TGCGCCAGCAGCCAAGGGCCAGCGCTCTCTGGAAACACCATATATTTT
.	TRBV7-2	.	TRBJ1-5	CASSAPGQYQPQHF	TGTGCCAGCAGCGCGCCCGGACAGTATCAGCCCCAGCATTTT
.	TRBV10-3	.	TRBJ2-2	CAITAAGTGELFF	TGTGCCATCACGGCGGCCGGCACCGGGGAGCTGTTTTTT
.	TRBV7-9	once	TRBJ1-3	CASSYQGSGNTIYF	TGTGCCAGCAGCTACCAGGGCTCTGGAAACACCATATATTTT
TRBD2	TRBV29-1	.	TRBJ2-2	CSALAGPNTGELFF	TGCAGCGCATTAGCGGGACCGAACACCGGGGAGCTGTTTTTT
TRBD1	TRBV5-4	.	TRBJ2-1	CASSPGTGRTSEQFF	TGTGCCAGCAGCCCTGGGACAGGGCGGACGAGCGAGCAGTTCTTC
.	TRBV11-2	.	TRBJ1-6	CASSFGAESSSYNSPLHF	TGTGCCAGCAGCTTTGGGGCCGAATCCTCCTCCTATAATTCACCCCTCCACTTT
TRBD2	TRBV24-1	.	TRBJ2-5	CATSDSPAVLAGEETQYF	TGTGCCACCAGTGACTCACCTGCCGTACTAGCGGGAGAAGAGACCCAGTACTTC
.	TRBV19	few	TRBJ2-2	CASSMRDSGELFF	TGTGCCAGTAGTATGCGGGATTCCGGGGAGCTGTTTTTT
.	TRBV19	.	TRBJ1-5	CASSRKGAQPQHF	TGTGCCAGTAGCCGAAAGGGAGCTCAGCCCCAGCATTTT
TRBD2	TRBV7-2	.	TRBJ2-7	CASSWAQTSGSYEQYF	TGTGCCAGCAGCTGGGCCCAGACTAGCGGGTCCTACGAGCAGTACTTC
TRBD1	TRBV7-9	few	TRBJ2-4	CASSPRTPTTGDIQYF	TGTGCCAGCAGCCCTAGGACCCCGACGACAGGGGACATTCAGTACTTC